This T cell receptor beta chain appears in the sequencing data of a study of Ad26.COV2.S vaccination and SARS-CoV-2 variants. Study-wide context: Donor was one of the participants in the Ad26.COV2.S arm of the COV1001 trial. Each vaccinee took Ad26.COV2.S intramuscularly, once or twice 56 days apart.

Of note for this clone: Its specificity is unknown.

CDR3 length: 15 amino acids. CDR1 and CDR2 (germline): ENHRY, SYGVKD. V lost 0 bases, J lost 3 bases, and 12 bases lay in between. The treatment was: 15 to 20 received Ad26.COV2.S at low or high dose, single or two shots; 5 received placebo; per-sample allocation not given. Day 63 following the first vaccine or placebo injection was when the samples were taken. Cohort 1b enrolled adults aged 18-55 years in Boston. TCRdb's copy holds only in-frame clones and misses some; the assay was immunoSEQ multiplex PCR. The sample includes about 350,000 clones, 88% of them seen just once. Regarding the study as a whole: Recipients of vaccine and of placebo showed similar breadth of their non-spike TCR repertoires.

This TCR was sampled from a person between 18 and 59 years old who received the Ad26.COV2.S COVID-19 vaccine or a placebo. The V call is TRBV10-3, the J call TRBJ2-7; no clear D gene. Sequenced here: peripheral blood, sampled in a trial of Ad26.COV2.S vaccine versus placebo. The CDR3 nucleotides are TGTGCCATCAGTGAGTCGGGCACTGGAAACTACGAGCAGTACTTC. It yields the protein CAISESGTGNYEQYF.